This entry describes one TCR beta chain. This clonotype showed up just a few times. Its antigen remains undetermined. Base qualities are not at hand, and no much larger clone is one base apart. What the treatment or condition label conveys for this sample: allogeneic hematopoietic cell transplantation with graft depleted of TCRalphabeta T cells and CD19 B cells. The transplant recipients were children given TCRalphabeta/CD19-depleted allogeneic hematopoietic cell grafts. The data were taken from a study of T-cell reconstitution after alpha-beta-depleted transplantation in children (dated by TCRdb to between 2015 and 2016). At the level of the whole study: T-cell immune reconstitution after TCRalphabeta/CD19-depleted allogeneic hematopoietic cell transplantation in children was quantitatively tracked in the study by means of TCR repertoire profiling.

Cut back by 4 bases and 2 bases, the V and J ends lie 13 bases apart. Inclusive of the bounding cysteine and phenylalanine, the CDR3 is 14 residues long. Only CDR3 DNA is held: 42 bases, read in frame from base 1. The germline V gene provides CDR1 SGHRS and CDR2 YFSETQ. The library was generated by PCR. Sequencing relied on an Illumina HiSeq 2500. To normalize quantification of the TCRbeta repertoire, the TCR libraries were built with molecular barcoding that relied on unique molecular identifiers. The raw public reads went through TCRdb reprocessing: fastp at Q25, MiXCR clone calling, in-frame beta chains kept. Rows are combined by CDR3 protein, so each entry shows the most common genes and DNA. Recorded for this sample are 450,000 to 700,000 distinct CDR3 sequences; 27% of them occurred a single time. Of the sample, under 45% falls within the top ten clones. The paper's findings and limits, for the study overall: In some patients, the high TCRbeta diversity seen at day 60 was put down to recipient T cells and intrathymic progenitors that had survived conditioning. The apparently early alphabetaT-cell count recovery about two months after transplant was reportedly dependent on only several hundred rapidly expanded clones derived from non-depleted graft cells. Over subsequent months, a decline in hyperexpanded clone frequencies was noted, and after one year, T-cell counts and TCRbeta diversity were mostly ascribed to newly produced T cells.

This TCR came from a boy under two years old with Wiskott-Aldrich syndrome, due to receive a stem cell transplant. The sample in question was PBMCs, obtained before TCRalphabeta/CD19-depleted stem cell transplant. This sequence uses TRBV5-1 and TRBJ2-7; TRBD2 might be the D gene, on 5 matching bases. The DNA reads TGCGCCAGCAGCCGAGGAGACGGGGCCTACGAGCAGTACTTC. This is translated as CASSRGDGAYEQYF.